A selection of T cell receptor beta chains follows, all from one sample in a study of T cells in Graves' hyperthyroidism and ophthalmopathy. TCRdb re-called the multiplex PCR reads with MiXCR, one entry per CDR3 protein. The sample holds about 320,000 distinct CDR3 sequences, roughly 15% seen once. The sequenced sample was blood. Receptors were obtained from a man aged 25 to 40 with Graves' hyperthyroidism. The CDR3 runs from the conserved cysteine through the conserved F or W. Each record gives: D gene, clone size, V gene, J gene, CDR3 DNA, CDR3 protein. D genes are given only for firm matches. Clone size appears in some rows only: once, few, many, or a class for an expanded clone.

NA	many	TRBV11-2	TRBJ1-2	TGTGCCAGCAGCTTAAAACTGGTGGGTGGCTACACCTTC	CASSLKLVGGYTF
TRBD2	many	TRBV7-8	TRBJ2-5	TGTGCCAGCAGCTCAGGACTAGCGGGAGGGTGGGCCCCAGAGACCCAGTACTTC	CASSSGLAGGWAPETQYF
NA	many	TRBV7-2	TRBJ1-5	TGTGCCAGCAGCTTAGCGGGGCGGTCGCCCCAGCATTTT	CASSLAGRSPQHF
TRBD2	many	TRBV7-2	TRBJ2-3	TGTGCCACTAGCGGGAGGTTCACAGATACGCAGTATTTT	CATSGRFTDTQYF
NA	many	TRBV6-1	TRBJ1-1	TGTGCCAGCAGCGCTGGGATCGCCAGCACTGAAGCTTTCTTT	CASSAGIASTEAFF
TRBD2	few	TRBV9	TRBJ2-7	TGTGCCAGCAGCTCTCGAGCGGGAGGGAGTTACGAGCAGTACTTC	CASSSRAGGSYEQYF
NA	NA	TRBV10-3	TRBJ2-1	TGTGCCATCAGCGAACAGGGACCATTCCGCTACAATGAGCAGTTCTTC	CAISEQGPFRYNEQFF
TRBD1	many	TRBV14	TRBJ2-1	TGTGCCAGCAGCTCTAACAGGGGTCTTTACAATGAGCAGTTCTTC	CASSSNRGLYNEQFF
TRBD2	many	TRBV11-2	TRBJ2-7	TGTGCCAGCAGCTTAGGTCTAGCGGGAGCATCCTACGAGCAGTACTTC	CASSLGLAGASYEQYF
TRBD2	NA	TRBV29-1	TRBJ2-7	TGCAGCGTTGAAGTGCCGGGACTAGCGGGACCCTACGAGCAGTACTTC	CSVEVPGLAGPYEQYF
NA	few	TRBV19	TRBJ2-6	TGTGCCAGTAGTATCTGGAAAAATAGTGCCAACGTCCTGACTTTC	CASSIWKNSANVLTF
NA	many	TRBV18	TRBJ2-4	TGTGCCAGCTCACCACCAGGGTCAACCAAAAACATTCAGTACTTC	CASSPPGSTKNIQYF
NA	many	TRBV28	TRBJ1-4	TGTGCCAGCGCCTCAATACCTAATGAAAAACTGTTTTTT	CASASIPNEKLFF
NA	NA	TRBV20-1	TRBJ1-3	TGCAGTGCTAGTACGATGCGGGGGAACACCATATATTTT	CSASTMRGNTIYF